This T cell receptor beta chain was captured in a study of identical twins. General observations from the study: The conclusions drew on cross-sectional statistical analysis instead of tracking the same donors. The more abundant beta clonotypes in cord blood had fewer insertions, and memory repertoires did not show this.

Germline assignment: CDR1 MGHRA and CDR2 YSYEKL. The germline V and J ends were trimmed by 1 base and 8 bases, with 15 bases remaining between them. The CDR3 is 15 residues long. TCRdb itself ran the 5' RACE reads through MiXCR, one entry per CDR3 protein. The repertoire consists of 700,000 to 950,000 distinct CDR3 sequences, with around 12% occurring once and the leading ten covering around 1.6%. Everyone who donated was a healthy Caucasian. In this sample, this clonotype turned up many times. Its cognate antigen is unknown. The sample was also reused in another study, on yellow fever vaccine responses in identical twins.

The chain carries TRBV4-1 and TRBJ2-1; D is unresolved. The sequencing input was PBMCs. The source of this sequence is a woman younger than 30 in good health. DNA for the CDR3: TGCGCCAGCAGCCAAGTCGCAGTCCCCGTCGATGAGCAGTTCTTC. Translated, it gives CASSQVAVPVDEQFF.